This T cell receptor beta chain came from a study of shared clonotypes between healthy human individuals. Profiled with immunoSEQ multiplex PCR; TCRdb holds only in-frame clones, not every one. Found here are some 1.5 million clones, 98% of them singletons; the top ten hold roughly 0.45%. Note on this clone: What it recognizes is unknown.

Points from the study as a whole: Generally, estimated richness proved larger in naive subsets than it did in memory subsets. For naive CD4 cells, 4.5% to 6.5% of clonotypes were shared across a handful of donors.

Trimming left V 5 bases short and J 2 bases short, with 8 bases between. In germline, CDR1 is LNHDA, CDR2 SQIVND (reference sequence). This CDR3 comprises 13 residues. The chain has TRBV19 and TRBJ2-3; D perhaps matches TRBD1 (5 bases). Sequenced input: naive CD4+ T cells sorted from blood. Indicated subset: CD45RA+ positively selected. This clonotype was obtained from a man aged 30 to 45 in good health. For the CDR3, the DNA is TGTGCCAGTAGTGGCAGGGACACAGATACGCAGTATTTT. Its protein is CASSGRDTDTQYF.